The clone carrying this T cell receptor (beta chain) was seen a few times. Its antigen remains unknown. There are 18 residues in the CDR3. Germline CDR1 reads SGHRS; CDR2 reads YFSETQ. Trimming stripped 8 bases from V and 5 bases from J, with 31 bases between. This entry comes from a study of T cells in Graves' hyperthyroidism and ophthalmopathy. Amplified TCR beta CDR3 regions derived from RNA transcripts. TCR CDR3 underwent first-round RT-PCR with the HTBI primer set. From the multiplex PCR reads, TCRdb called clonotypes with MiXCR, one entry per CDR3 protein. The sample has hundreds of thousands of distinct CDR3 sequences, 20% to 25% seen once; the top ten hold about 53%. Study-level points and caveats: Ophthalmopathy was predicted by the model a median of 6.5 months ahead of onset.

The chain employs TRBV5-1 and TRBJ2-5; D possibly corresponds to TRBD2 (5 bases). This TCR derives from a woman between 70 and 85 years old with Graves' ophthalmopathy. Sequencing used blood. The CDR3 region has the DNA TGCGCCAGTTCTCTTCGGGGATTTGGGCTGAGCGGCGGGGAGACCCAGTACTTC. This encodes CASSLRGFGLSGGETQYF.